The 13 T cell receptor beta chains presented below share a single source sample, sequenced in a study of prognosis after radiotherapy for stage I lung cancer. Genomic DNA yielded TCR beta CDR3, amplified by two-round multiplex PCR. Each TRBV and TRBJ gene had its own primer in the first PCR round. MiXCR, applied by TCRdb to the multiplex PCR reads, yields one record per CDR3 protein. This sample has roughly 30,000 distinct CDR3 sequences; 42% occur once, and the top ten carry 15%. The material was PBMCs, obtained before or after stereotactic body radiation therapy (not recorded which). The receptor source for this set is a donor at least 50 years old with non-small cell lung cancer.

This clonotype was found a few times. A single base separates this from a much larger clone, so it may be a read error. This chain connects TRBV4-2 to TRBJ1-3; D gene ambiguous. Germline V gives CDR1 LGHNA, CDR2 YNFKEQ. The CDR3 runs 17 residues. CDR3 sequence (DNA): TGTGCCAACAGCCAAGATTTCGCCAGGCTCTCTGGAAACACCATATATTTT. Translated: CANSQDFARLSGNTIYF.

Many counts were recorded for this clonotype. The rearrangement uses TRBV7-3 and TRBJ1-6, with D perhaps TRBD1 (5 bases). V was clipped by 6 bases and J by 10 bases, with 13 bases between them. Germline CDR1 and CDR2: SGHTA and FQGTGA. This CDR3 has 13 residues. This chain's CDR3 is CASSNIGESPLHF. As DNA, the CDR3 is TGTGCCAGCAGTAACATAGGGGAATCACCCCTCCACTTT.

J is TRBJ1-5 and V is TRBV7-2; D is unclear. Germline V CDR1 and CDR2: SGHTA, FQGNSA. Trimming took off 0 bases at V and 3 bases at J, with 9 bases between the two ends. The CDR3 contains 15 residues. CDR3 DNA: TGTGCCAGCAGCTTAGCTTCTGGGGTCAATCAGCCCCAGCATTTT. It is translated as CASSLASGVNQPQHF.

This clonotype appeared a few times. In DNA, the CDR3 is TGCAGCTCCGGACTAGCGGGCACAGATACGCAGTATTTT. Protein product: CSSGLAGTDTQYF. The chain is built from TRBV29-1 and TRBJ2-3, with 10 bases identical to TRBD2. Trimming removed 8 bases from V and 1 base from J; junction bases left unmatched: 3. The CDR3 runs to 13 residues. Germline V gene lookup returns CDR1 SQVTM and CDR2 ANQGSEA.

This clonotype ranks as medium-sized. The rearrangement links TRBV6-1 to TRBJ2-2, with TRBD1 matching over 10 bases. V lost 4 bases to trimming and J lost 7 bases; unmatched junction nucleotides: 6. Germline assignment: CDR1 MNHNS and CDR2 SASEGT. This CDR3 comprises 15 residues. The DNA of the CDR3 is TGTGCCAGCAGTGCAATGACAGGGGGCAACGGGGAGCTGTTTTTT. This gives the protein CASSAMTGGNGELFF.

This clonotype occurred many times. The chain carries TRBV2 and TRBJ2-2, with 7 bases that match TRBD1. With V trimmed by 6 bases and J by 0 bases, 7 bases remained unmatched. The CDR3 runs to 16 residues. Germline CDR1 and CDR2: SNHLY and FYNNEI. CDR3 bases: TGTGCCAGCAGACCACTACAGGGGCCGAACACCGGGGAGCTGTTTTTT. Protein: CASRPLQGPNTGELFF.

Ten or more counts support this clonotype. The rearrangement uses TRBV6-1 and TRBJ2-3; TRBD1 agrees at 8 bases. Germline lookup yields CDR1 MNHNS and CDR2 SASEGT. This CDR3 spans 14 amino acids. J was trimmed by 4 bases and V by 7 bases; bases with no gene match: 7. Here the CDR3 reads CASNQQGEADTQYF. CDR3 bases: TGTGCCAGCAACCAACAGGGGGAGGCAGATACGCAGTATTTT.

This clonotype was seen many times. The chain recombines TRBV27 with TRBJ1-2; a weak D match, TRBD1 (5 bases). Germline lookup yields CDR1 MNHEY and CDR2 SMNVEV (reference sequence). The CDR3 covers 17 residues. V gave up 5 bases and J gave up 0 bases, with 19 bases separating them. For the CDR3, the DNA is TGTGCCAGCAGTAAAGGACAAAGAACCCTAGCTAACTATGGCTACACCTTC. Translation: CASSKGQRTLANYGYTF.

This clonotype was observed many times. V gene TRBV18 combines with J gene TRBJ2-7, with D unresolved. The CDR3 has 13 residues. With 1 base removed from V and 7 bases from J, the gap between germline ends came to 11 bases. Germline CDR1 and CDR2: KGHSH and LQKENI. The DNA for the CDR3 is TGTGCCAGCTCACCACTCCCGGGTCGGGAGCAGTACTTC. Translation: CASSPLPGREQYF.

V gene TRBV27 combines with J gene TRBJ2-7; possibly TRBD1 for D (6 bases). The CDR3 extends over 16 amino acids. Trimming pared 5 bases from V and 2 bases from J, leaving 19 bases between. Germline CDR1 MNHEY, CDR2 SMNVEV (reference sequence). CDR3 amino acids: CASSTARDTVTYEQYF. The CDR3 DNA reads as TGTGCCAGCAGTACGGCCCGGGACACAGTTACCTACGAGCAGTACTTC.

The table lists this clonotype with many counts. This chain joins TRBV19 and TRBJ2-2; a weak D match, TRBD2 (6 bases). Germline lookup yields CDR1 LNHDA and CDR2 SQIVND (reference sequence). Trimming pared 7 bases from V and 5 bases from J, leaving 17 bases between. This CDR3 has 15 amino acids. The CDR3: CASMWGTSNTGELFF. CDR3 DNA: TGTGCCAGTATGTGGGGGACTTCAAATACCGGGGAGCTGTTTTTT.

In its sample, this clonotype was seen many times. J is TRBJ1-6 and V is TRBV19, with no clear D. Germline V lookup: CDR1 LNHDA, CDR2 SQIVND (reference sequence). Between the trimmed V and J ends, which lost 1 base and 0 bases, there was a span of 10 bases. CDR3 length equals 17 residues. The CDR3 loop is CASSIGSFSSYNSPLHF. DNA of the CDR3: TGTGCCAGTAGTATAGGCAGTTTCAGCTCCTATAATTCACCCCTCCACTTT.

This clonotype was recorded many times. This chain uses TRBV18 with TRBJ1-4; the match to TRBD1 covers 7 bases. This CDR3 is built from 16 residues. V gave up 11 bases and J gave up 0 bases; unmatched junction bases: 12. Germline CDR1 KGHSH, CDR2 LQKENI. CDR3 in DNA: TGTGCCTCCGCCCGGGACAGCTCTGCAACTAATGAAAAACTGTTTTTT. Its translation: CASARDSSATNEKLFF.